The 14 T cell receptor beta chains listed next were all sequenced from one sample in a study of shared clonotypes between healthy human individuals. TCRdb keeps only in-frame clones here, not all; method: immunoSEQ multiplex PCR. The sample contains some 2,100,000 clones, 90% to 97% of which appear only once. Material: naive CD4+ T cells sorted from blood. Subset of the sample: CD45RA+ positively selected. The receptors here all came from a man in his late teens or twenties in good health.

This rearrangement joins TRBV2 to TRBJ2-7; TRBD2 matches at 15 bases. The length of the CDR3 is 17 residues. CDR1 SNHLY and CDR2 FYNNEI come from the germline V gene. V was pared by 5 bases and J by 5 bases, with 10 bases of the junction left unmatched. The CDR3 bases are TGTGCCAGCAGTCTCCGGACTAGCGGGAGGGCCTCAGACGAGCAGTACTTC. This encodes CASSLRTSGRASDEQYF.

The rearrangement joins TRBV6-5 to TRBJ2-3; 9 bases fit TRBD2. CDR1 is MNHEY and CDR2 is SVGAGI in the germline V gene. The J segment lost 4 bases and the V segment lost 7 bases, leaving 6 bases of the junction unmatched. This CDR3 is built from 14 residues. CDR3 nucleotides: TGTGCCAGCACCAAAGCGGGAGGTTCAGATACGCAGTATTTT. This codes for CASTKAGGSDTQYF.

This chain links TRBV4-1 with TRBJ1-6; the match to TRBD1 covers 9 bases. This CDR3 is 16 amino acids long. Germline V lookup: CDR1 MGHRA, CDR2 YSYEKL. Germline trimming cut 3 bases from V and 5 bases from J; bases unmatched to any gene: 5. The CDR3 loop reads CASSHPRDRDNSPLHF. CDR3 DNA sequence: TGCGCCAGCAGCCACCCCCGGGACAGGGATAATTCACCCCTCCACTTT.

The chain carries TRBV6-5 and TRBJ2-3; D assignment may be TRBD1 or TRBD2 (6 bases each). Germline V lookup: CDR1 MNHEY, CDR2 SVGAGI. V was pared by 6 bases and J by 4 bases, with 17 bases between. The CDR3 has 15 amino acids. CDR3 nucleotides: TGTGCCAGCAGATTACTCCCCGGGGGCCCAGATACGCAGTATTTT. The encoded protein is CASRLLPGGPDTQYF.

The gene calls are TRBV28 and TRBJ2-7; possible D gene TRBD2, 7 bases. The CDR3 length is 17 residues. The V gene lost 1 base and the J gene lost 3 bases, with 19 bases spanning the gap. Germline assignment: CDR1 MDHEN and CDR2 SYDVKM. CDR3 nucleotides: TGTGCCAGCAGTTTATCCCCGGGGGCGGGGGTTCACTACGAGCAGTACTTC. Amino acid sequence: CASSLSPGAGVHYEQYF.

This clone came up once. The chain combines TRBV7-2 with TRBJ2-7, with 7 positions matching TRBD2. The V gene end was trimmed by 0 bases and the J gene end by 0 bases; junction bases not matched to a gene: 2. Germline V gene lookup returns CDR1 SGHTA and CDR2 FQGNSA. This CDR3 comprises 15 residues. The CDR3 spells CASSLAGTNSYEQYF. Here the CDR3 DNA reads TGTGCCAGCAGCTTAGCCGGGACTAACTCCTACGAGCAGTACTTC.

This clone was observed once. The chain is built from TRBV5-4 and TRBJ2-5, with TRBD1 identical over 8 bases. The germline CDR1 and CDR2 sequences are SGHNT and YYREEE (reference sequence). The junction had 6 bases not matched to a gene; V was cut back by 3 bases and J by 5 bases. This CDR3 contains 14 residues. CDR3 amino acids: CASSSPQGAETQYF. The CDR3 DNA reads as TGTGCCAGCAGCTCGCCCCAGGGGGCTGAGACCCAGTACTTC.

The V call is TRBV2, the J call TRBJ1-4; no reliable D call. The germline V gene has CDR1 SNHLY and CDR2 FYNNEI. CDR3 length equals 14 residues. Trimming cost V 3 bases and J 3 bases, with 8 bases left between them. The CDR3 DNA sequence: TGTGCCAGCAGTGAGACCACCTCTAATGAAAAACTGTTTTTT. As protein: CASSETTSNEKLFF.

V and J are TRBV6-4 and TRBJ2-7, with D hard to call. The CDR3 covers 12 residues. Germline values: CDR1 MRHNA, CDR2 SNTAGT. Trimming removed 3 bases from V and 3 bases from J, with 6 bases in between. CDR3 sequence reads: CASSEVHYEQYF. CDR3 nucleotides: TGTGCCAGCAGTGAGGTCCACTACGAGCAGTACTTC.

The chain recombines TRBV9 with TRBJ2-1, with 7 positions matching TRBD2. This CDR3 contains 13 residues. Looked up from germline, CDR1 is SGDLS and CDR2 is YYNGEE. V was pared by 0 bases and J by 8 bases, with 2 bases of the junction left unmatched. The CDR3 sequence: CASSVGGRDEQFF. In nucleotides, the CDR3 is TGTGCCAGCAGCGTAGGAGGGAGGGATGAGCAGTTCTTC.

The V gene is TRBV5-1, the J gene TRBJ2-1; unclear D gene. Per germline, CDR1 SGHRS and CDR2 YFSETQ. The CDR3 is 14 residues long. V was cut by 0 bases and J by 2 bases, with 6 bases left in between. In DNA, the CDR3 is TGCGCCAGCAGCTTGGAACAGACCTACAATGAGCAGTTCTTC. Its protein product is CASSLEQTYNEQFF.

The chain couples TRBV6-6 to TRBJ1-4; D might be TRBD1 (5 bases). The V and J ends lost 8 bases and 2 bases respectively, with 18 bases between them. The CDR3 spans 16 residues. Germline CDR1 MNHNY, CDR2 SVGAGI (reference sequence). This CDR3 reads CASHREVRGTNEKLFF. CDR3 in DNA: TGTGCCAGCCATAGGGAGGTGAGGGGCACTAATGAAAAACTGTTTTTT.

V is TRBV9 and J is TRBJ2-7, with 8 bases lining up with TRBD2. This CDR3 is built from 16 residues. CDR1 SGDLS and CDR2 YYNGEE come from the germline V gene. Unmatched junction bases numbered 13, after V lost 4 bases and J lost 4 bases. The CDR3 loop is CASSLGLAGDRYEQYF. The CDR3 nucleotides are TGTGCCAGCAGCTTGGGGCTAGCGGGTGATAGGTACGAGCAGTACTTC.

The gene calls are TRBV4-3 and TRBJ2-2, with D hard to call. Germline V gene data show CDR1 as LGHNA and CDR2 as YSLEER. Trimming stripped 1 base from V and 4 bases from J, with 7 bases between. This CDR3 contains 14 residues. The CDR3 DNA reads TGCGCCAGCAGCCAAGGACCACTCACCGGGGAGCTGTTTTTT. It codes for CASSQGPLTGELFF.